What follows are 14 T cell receptor beta chains derived from one specimen sequenced in a study of T cells in women clearing cervical HPV infection. Assay: immunoSEQ multiplex PCR; the TCRdb copy retains only in-frame clones and omits some. This sample contains around 30,000 clones. Sequences were obtained from blood buffy coat. Every receptor here comes from a woman aged 18 to 75 with a cervical HPV16 infection that either progressed to CIN3+ or cleared (not recorded which).

Details on this clone: The read comes to an end 3 residues before the CDR3 does, leaving the germline J gene to fill in the end. The chain couples TRBV20-1 to TRBJ2-2; a weak D match, TRBD2 (5 bases). The germline CDR1 and CDR2 sequences are DFQATT and SNEGSKA (reference sequence). CDR3 size: 13 residues. CDR3 protein: CSAPREGGEKLFF. CDR3 DNA (partial): TGCAGTGCTCCCCGTGAGGGTGGTGAAAAG.

For this clone: Read data end 3 residues before the CDR3 end; the end is taken from the germline J gene. This sequence joins TRBV7-6 and TRBJ1-3; D uncertain. V was shortened by 5 bases and J by 4 bases, with 12 bases between the two germline ends. The V gene's germline CDR1 is SGHVS and CDR2 FNYEAQ. CDR3 length: 14 residues. CDR3 region: CASSPLLTGNTIYF. The CDR3 bases that were read are TGTGCCAGCAGCCCCCTCCTAACGGGAAACACC.

As for this clone: Read sequence stops 3 residues before the CDR3 end, and the germline J gene provides the missing end. This chain links TRBV3-1 (or the pseudogene TRBV3-2) with TRBJ1-2, with a weak D call TRBD1 (6 bases). Germline lookup yields CDR1 LGHDT and CDR2 YNNKEL (reference sequence). This CDR3 spans 15 amino acids. CDR3 sequence reads: CASSQDRGQGRGYTF. CDR3 bases read: TGTGCCAGCAGCCAAGATCGAGGGCAGGGGAGAGGC.

In regard to this clone: The DNA ends 3 residues before the CDR3 does, and the rest of the CDR3 is filled in from the germline J gene. The chain is built from TRBV6-1 and TRBJ2-5; 11 bases align to TRBD1. Germline V lookup: CDR1 MNHNS, CDR2 SASEGT. The CDR3 extends over 16 amino acids. V lost 3 bases, J lost 2 bases, and 5 bases stayed unmatched. The CDR3 protein is CASSEGDRGKQETQYF. The sequenced CDR3 bases are TGTGCCAGCAGTGAGGGGGACAGGGGGAAGCAAGAGACC.

For this clone: The CDR3 is cut off 3 residues early in the read; its end comes from the germline J gene. This sequence joins TRBV18 and TRBJ1-2, with D maybe TRBD1 (5 bases). This CDR3 region has 17 residues. Germline loops: CDR1 KGHSH, CDR2 LQKENI. The chain's CDR3 is CASSPTPTSGGLGDYTF. CDR3 DNA, as far as it was read: TGTGCCAGCTCACCGACCCCAACTAGCGGGGGTCTGGGGGAC.

CDR3 bases read: TGCAGTGCTTACGACAGGGGACACACTGAA. As protein: CSAYDRGHTE. The full CDR3 is CSAYDRGHTEAFF. V usage is TRBV20-1 and J usage is TRBJ1-1; TRBD1 aligns across 8 bases. The read halts 3 residues ahead of the CDR3 end, with the missing end drawn from the germline J gene. With V trimmed by 5 bases and J by 3 bases, 5 bases remained unmatched. The CDR3 length is 13 residues. The germline V gene has CDR1 DFQATT and CDR2 SNEGSKA (reference sequence).

The CDR3 sequence is CSALDRIATEAFF. The CDR3 bases that were read are TGCAGCGCCTTAGACAGGATTGCGACTGAA. The chain recombines TRBV29-1 with TRBJ1-1; perhaps TRBD1 as D (6 bases). The read terminates 3 residues before the CDR3 end, so the remaining end is supplied by the germline J gene. Per the germline V gene, CDR1 is SQVTM and CDR2 is ANQGSEA. V was trimmed by 7 bases and J by 5 bases, leaving 17 bases between them. CDR3 length: 13 residues.

Points on this clone: The read halts 3 residues ahead of the CDR3 end, with the missing end drawn from the germline J gene. The V call is TRBV7-2, the J call TRBJ2-4; either TRBD1 or TRBD2 may fit D (5 bases each). This CDR3 contains 14 residues. Germline V gives CDR1 SGHTA, CDR2 FQGNSA. CDR3 protein: CASSSGGPGYGQYF. The sequenced part of the CDR3 DNA is TGTGCCAGCAGCTCAGGAGGCCCAGGGTACGGT.

The CDR3 is CSAEKGQGVSEAFF. The part of the CDR3 DNA that was read is TGCAGCGCCGAAAAAGGACAGGGGGTGAGTGAA. The genes are TRBV29-1 and TRBJ1-1; 10 bases are a match to TRBD1. Coverage ceases 3 residues before the CDR3 finishes, and the germline J gene fills in the end. The junction had 12 bases not matched to a gene; V was cut back by 7 bases and J by 7 bases. The CDR3 contains 14 residues. The germline V gene encodes CDR1 SQVTM and CDR2 ANQGSEA.

To note about this clone: The CDR3 end is not reached by the read, which stops 3 residues before it; the germline J gene fills it in. The chain recombines TRBV18 with TRBJ2-3; D unresolved. This CDR3 spans 14 amino acids. Germline V lookup: CDR1 KGHSH, CDR2 LQKENI. This CDR3 reads CASSPEQLLETQYF. CDR3 DNA (partial): TGTGCCAGCTCACCTGAACAGTTATTGGAGACG.

Concerning this clone: The missing CDR3 end, 3 residues past where the read stops, is filled in from the germline J gene. This specimen includes other DNA sequences encoding the same CDR3. The J gene is TRBJ1-5, the V gene TRBV20-1, with a tentative D call TRBD1 (6 bases). Trimming stripped 1 base from V and 4 bases from J, with 11 bases between. The CDR3 covers 14 residues. Germline-derived CDR1 and CDR2 are DFQATT and SNEGSKA (reference sequence). CDR3: CSARAGVVNQPQHF. The covered CDR3 bases are TGCAGTGCTAGAGCAGGGGTGGTTAATCAGCCC.

Details on this clone: The CDR3 extends 3 residues past the end of the read, so its final part is completed from the germline J gene. The chain links TRBV5-1 to TRBJ1-1; 12 nucleotides line up with TRBD1. CDR1 SGHRS and CDR2 YFSETQ come from the germline V gene. The CDR3 length is 16 residues. The J segment lost 7 bases and the V segment lost 4 bases, leaving 11 bases of the junction unmatched. The CDR3 spells CASSPGTGGAGGEAFF. CDR3 bases read: TGCGCCAGCAGCCCGGGGACAGGGGGCGCCGGAGGTGAA.

About this clone itself: The read ends 3 residues shy of where the CDR3 ends; the end is completed using the germline J gene. The gene calls are TRBV7-9 and TRBJ2-4; D not resolved. Germline V gene sequence: CDR1 SEHNR, CDR2 FQNEAQ (reference sequence). The CDR3 sequence is 10 residues long. Here the CDR3 reads CASSLQVQYF. CDR3 bases read: TGTGCCAGCAGCTTACAGGTT.

As to this clone: Read coverage stops 3 residues before the CDR3 terminus; the germline J gene supplies the remainder. V gene TRBV5-1 combines with J gene TRBJ2-3, with a weak D call TRBD1 (5 bases). Germline V gene lookup returns CDR1 SGHRS and CDR2 YFSETQ. The CDR3 is made up of 13 amino acids. The covered CDR3 bases are TGCGCCAGCAGCTTGCCAGGGCGAGAGACG. Translated, it gives CASSLPGRET. The complete CDR3 sequence is CASSLPGRETQYF.